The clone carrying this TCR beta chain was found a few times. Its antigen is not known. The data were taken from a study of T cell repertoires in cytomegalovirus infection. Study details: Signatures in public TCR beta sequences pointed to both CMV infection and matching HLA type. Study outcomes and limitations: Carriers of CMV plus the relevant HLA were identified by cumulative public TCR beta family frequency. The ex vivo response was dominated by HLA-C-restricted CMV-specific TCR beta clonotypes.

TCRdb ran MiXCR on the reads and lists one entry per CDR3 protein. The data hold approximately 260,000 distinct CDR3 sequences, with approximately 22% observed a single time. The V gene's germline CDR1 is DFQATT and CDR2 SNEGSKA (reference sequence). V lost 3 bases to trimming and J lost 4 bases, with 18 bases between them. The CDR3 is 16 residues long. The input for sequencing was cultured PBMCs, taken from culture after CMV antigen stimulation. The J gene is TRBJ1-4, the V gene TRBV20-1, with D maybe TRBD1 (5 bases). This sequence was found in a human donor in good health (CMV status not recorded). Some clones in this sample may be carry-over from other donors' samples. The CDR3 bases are TGCAGTGCTAGTAGTGGCAGGGAGGCCTTTAATGAAAAACTGTTTTTT. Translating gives CSASSGREAFNEKLFF.